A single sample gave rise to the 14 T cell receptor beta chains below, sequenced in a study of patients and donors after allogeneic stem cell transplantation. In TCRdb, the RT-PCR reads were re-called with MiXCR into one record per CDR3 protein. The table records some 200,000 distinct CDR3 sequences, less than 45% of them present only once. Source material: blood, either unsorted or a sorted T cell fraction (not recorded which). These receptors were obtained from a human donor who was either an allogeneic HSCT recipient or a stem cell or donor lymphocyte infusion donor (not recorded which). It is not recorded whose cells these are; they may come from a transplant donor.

In DNA form, the CDR3 reads TGTGCCACCAGGGGGACAGGGGTCTACAATGAGCAGTTCTTC. It specifies CATRGTGVYNEQFF. The chain couples TRBV15 to TRBJ2-1; 10 nucleotides line up with TRBD1. V was pared by 6 bases and J by 3 bases, with 2 bases of the junction left unmatched. This CDR3 comprises 14 residues. The germline gives CDR1 LNHNV, CDR2 YYDKDF (reference sequence).

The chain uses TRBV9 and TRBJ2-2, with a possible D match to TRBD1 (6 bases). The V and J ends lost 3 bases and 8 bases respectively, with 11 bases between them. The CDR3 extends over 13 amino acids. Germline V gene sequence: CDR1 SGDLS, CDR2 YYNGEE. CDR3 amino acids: CASSAEQGGELFF. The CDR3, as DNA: TGTGCCAGCAGCGCAGAACAGGGAGGGGAGCTGTTTTTT.

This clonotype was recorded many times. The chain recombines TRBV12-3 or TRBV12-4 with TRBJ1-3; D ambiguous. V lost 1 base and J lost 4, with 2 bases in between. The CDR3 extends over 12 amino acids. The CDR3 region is CASSLGGNTIYF. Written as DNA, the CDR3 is TGTGCCAGCAGTTTAGGGGGAAACACCATATATTTT.

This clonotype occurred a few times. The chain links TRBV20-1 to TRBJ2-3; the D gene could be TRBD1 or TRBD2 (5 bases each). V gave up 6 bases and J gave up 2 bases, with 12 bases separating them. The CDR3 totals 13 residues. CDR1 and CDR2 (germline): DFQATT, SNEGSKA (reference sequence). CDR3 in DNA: TGCAGTGCAGATCGGGGCTACACAGATACGCAGTATTTT. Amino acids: CSADRGYTDTQYF.

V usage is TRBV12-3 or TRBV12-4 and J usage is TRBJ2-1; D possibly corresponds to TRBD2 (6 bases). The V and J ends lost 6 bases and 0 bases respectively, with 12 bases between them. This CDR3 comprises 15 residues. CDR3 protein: CASRRDGSSYNEQFF. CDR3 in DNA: TGTGCCAGCAGAAGGGACGGGAGCTCCTACAATGAGCAGTTCTTC.

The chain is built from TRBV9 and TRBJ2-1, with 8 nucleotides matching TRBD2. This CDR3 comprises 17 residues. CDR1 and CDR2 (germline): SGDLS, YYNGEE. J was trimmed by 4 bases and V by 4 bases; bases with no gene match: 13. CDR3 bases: TGTGCCAGCAGCCCCACCCTACTAGCGGAGTCATACAATGAGCAGTTCTTC. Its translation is CASSPTLLAESYNEQFF.

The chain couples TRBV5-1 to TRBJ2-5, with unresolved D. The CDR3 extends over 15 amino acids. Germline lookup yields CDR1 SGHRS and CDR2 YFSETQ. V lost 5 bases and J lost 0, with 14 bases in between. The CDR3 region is CASRGVPSYQETQYF. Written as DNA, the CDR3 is TGCGCCAGCAGAGGTGTCCCGTCTTACCAAGAGACCCAGTACTTC. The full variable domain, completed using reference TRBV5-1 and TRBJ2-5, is KAGVTQTPRYLIKTRGQQVTLSCSPISGHRSVSWYQQTPGQGLQFLFEYFSETQRNKGNFPGRFSGRQFSNSRSEMNVSTLELGDSALYLCASRGVPSYQETQYFGPGTRLLVL.

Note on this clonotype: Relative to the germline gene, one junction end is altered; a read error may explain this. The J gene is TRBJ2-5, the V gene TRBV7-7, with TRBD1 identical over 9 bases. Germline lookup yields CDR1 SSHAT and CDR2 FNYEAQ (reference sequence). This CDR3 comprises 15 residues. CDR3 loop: CASSPTPDRGETQYF. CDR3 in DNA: TGTGCTAGCAGCCCTACACCGGACAGGGGAGAGACCCAGTACTTC. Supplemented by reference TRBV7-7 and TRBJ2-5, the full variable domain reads GAGVSQSPRYKVTKRGQDVTLRCDPISSHATLYWYQQALGQGPEFLTYFNYEAQPDKSGLPSDRFSAERPEGSISTLTIQRTEQRDSAMYRCASSPTPDRGETQYFGPGTRLLVL.

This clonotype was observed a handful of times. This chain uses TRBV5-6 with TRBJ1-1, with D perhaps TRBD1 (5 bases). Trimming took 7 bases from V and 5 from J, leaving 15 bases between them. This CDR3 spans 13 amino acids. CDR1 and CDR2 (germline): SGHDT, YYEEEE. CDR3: CASAGSLGTEAFF. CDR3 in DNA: TGTGCCAGCGCAGGGAGCTTAGGGACTGAAGCTTTCTTT.

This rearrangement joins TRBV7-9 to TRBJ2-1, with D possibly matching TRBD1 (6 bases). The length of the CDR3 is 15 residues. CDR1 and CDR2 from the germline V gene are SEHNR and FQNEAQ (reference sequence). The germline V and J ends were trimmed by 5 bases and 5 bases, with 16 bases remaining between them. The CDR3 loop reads CASSPRSGANNEQFF. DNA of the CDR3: TGTGCCAGCAGCCCCCGGTCAGGGGCTAACAATGAGCAGTTCTTC.

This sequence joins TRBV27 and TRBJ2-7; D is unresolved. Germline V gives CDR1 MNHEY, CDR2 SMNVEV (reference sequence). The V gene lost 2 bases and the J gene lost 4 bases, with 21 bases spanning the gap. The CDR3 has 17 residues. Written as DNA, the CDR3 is TGTGCCAGCAGTTTAACTCCCTCGGATGGAAGCTGGTACGAGCAGTACTTC. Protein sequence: CASSLTPSDGSWYEQYF.

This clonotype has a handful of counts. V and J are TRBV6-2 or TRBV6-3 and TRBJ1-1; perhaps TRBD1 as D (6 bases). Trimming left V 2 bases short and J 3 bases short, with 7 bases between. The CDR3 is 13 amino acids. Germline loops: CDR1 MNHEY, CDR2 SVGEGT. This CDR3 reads CASSYRGDTEAFF. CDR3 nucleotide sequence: TGTGCCAGCAGTTACAGGGGGGACACTGAAGCTTTCTTT.

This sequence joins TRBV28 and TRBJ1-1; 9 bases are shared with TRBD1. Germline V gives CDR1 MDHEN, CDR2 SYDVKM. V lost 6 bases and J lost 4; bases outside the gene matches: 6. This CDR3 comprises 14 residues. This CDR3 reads CASSHQTGGTEAFF. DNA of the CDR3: TGTGCCAGCAGCCACCAGACAGGGGGCACTGAAGCTTTCTTT. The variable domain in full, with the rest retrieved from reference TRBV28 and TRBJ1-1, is DVKVTQSSRYLVKRTGEKVFLECVQDMDHENMFWYRQDPGLGLRLIYFSYDVKMKEKGDIPEGYSVSREKKERFSLILESASTNQTSMYLCASSHQTGGTEAFFGQGTRLTVV.

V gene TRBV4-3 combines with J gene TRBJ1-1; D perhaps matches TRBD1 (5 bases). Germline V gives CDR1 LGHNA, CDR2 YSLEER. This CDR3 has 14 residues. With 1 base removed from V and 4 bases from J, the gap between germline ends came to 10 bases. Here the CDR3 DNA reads TGCGCCAGCAGCCAAGCGGGAAGGGGCACTGAAGCTTTCTTT. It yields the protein CASSQAGRGTEAFF.